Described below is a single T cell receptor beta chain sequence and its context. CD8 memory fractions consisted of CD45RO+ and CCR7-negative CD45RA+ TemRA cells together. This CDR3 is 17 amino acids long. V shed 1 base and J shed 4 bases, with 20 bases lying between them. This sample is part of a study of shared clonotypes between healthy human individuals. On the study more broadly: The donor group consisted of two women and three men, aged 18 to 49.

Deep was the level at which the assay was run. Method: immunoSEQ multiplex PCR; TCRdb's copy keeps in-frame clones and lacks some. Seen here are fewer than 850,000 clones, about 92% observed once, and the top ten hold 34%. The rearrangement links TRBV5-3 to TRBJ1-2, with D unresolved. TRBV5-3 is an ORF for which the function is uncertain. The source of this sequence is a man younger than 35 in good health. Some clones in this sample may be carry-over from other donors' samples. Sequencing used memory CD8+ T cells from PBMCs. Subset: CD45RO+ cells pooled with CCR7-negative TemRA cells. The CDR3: CARSLCRLGPPSYGYTF. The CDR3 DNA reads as TGTGCCAGAAGCTTGTGTCGGCTCGGGCCGCCTAGCTATGGCTACACCTTC.